Listed here are 29 T cell receptor beta chains from one sample, sequenced in a study of monozygotic twins with inflammatory bowel disease (dated by TCRdb to between 2018 and 2021). The library was prepared using 5' RACE. This sample was sequenced with an Illumina HiSeq 2500. TCRdb reprocessed the public reads and reports one entry per CDR3 protein sequence, without DNA. The table for this sample shows some 300,000 distinct CDR3 sequences. The ten top clones hold 5.6% of the sample. Sequenced material: blood. Every receptor here comes from a human donor with ulcerative colitis or Crohn's disease, or a healthy co-twin of an affected twin (not recorded which).

The chain is built from TRBV7-2 and TRBJ1-4. The germline V gene has CDR1 SGHTA and CDR2 FQGNSA. This CDR3 has 16 amino acids. CDR3 residues: CASRPGLAWTNEKLFF.

The V gene is TRBV5-1, the J gene TRBJ1-2; TCRdb's D call, TRBD1, is unchecked because there is no DNA. Germline lookup yields CDR1 SGHRS and CDR2 YFSETQ. The CDR3 contains 15 residues. Here the CDR3 reads CASSLENPGVDGYTF. Using reference TRBV5-1 and TRBJ1-2 for the parts outside the CDR3, the full variable domain is KAGVTQTPRYLIKTRGQQVTLSCSPISGHRSVSWYQQTPGQGLQFLFEYFSETQRNKGNFPGRFSGRQFSNSRSEMNVSTLELGDSALYLCASSLENPGVDGYTFGSGTRLTVV.

The J gene is TRBJ2-1, the V gene TRBV20-1. Germline-derived CDR1 and CDR2 are DFQATT and SNEGSKA (reference sequence). The length of the CDR3 is 17 residues. This CDR3 reads CSARDFSRRGSYNEQFF.

This chain links TRBV19 with TRBJ2-3; without DNA, the TCRdb call of TRBD2 cannot be checked. The CDR3 consists of 15 residues. Germline V CDR1 and CDR2: LNHDA, SQIVND (reference sequence). The CDR3 loop is CASSIPKPTSCTQYF.

The chain uses TRBV7-2 and TRBJ1-4. There are 15 residues in the CDR3. Germline V gene sequence: CDR1 SGHTA, CDR2 FQGNSA. This CDR3 reads CASSLAGGLIEKLFF.

This chain links TRBV29-1 with TRBJ2-7; TCRdb names TRBD1, which stays unverified in the absence of DNA. Germline V gene data show CDR1 as SQVTM and CDR2 as ANQGSEA. This CDR3 has 11 amino acids. The CDR3 is CSLRQGGEQYF.

This sequence joins TRBV12-3 or TRBV12-4 and TRBJ1-6; the TCRdb call, TRBD1, lacks DNA for checking. This CDR3 has 15 residues. The CDR3: CASSPPGTVNSPLHF.

The chain has TRBV6-1 and TRBJ2-4; as DNA is missing, the TRBD1 call by TCRdb cannot be tested. CDR1 is MNHNS and CDR2 is SASEGT in the germline V gene. The CDR3 is 16 amino acids. CDR3 in amino acids: CASNSLGQGYKNIQYF.

J is TRBJ2-7 and V is TRBV18. CDR3 length: 13 residues. Germline V lookup: CDR1 KGHSH, CDR2 LQKENI. CDR3 loop: CASSPPNPTEQYF.

This chain joins TRBV3-1 and TRBJ2-2. Germline values: CDR1 LGHDT, CDR2 YNNKEL (reference sequence). This CDR3 spans 15 amino acids. CDR3 in amino acids: CASSPGWGDTGELFF.

The J gene is TRBJ2-3, the V gene TRBV7-2. Germline V lookup: CDR1 SGHTA, CDR2 FQGNSA. The CDR3 spans 15 residues. CDR3 residues: CASSLPGTRTDTQYF.

The chain carries TRBV7-9 and TRBJ1-6. This CDR3 has 13 residues. Per germline, CDR1 SEHNR and CDR2 FQNEAQ (reference sequence). The CDR3 protein is CASSLKGWTPLHF.

The gene calls are TRBV4-3 and TRBJ2-3. The germline gives CDR1 LGHNA, CDR2 YSLEER. This CDR3 has 14 amino acids. CDR3: CASSQELLVDTQYF.

The chain combines TRBV4-3 with TRBJ2-5; checking the TCRdb D call of TRBD1 is not possible without DNA. The germline gives CDR1 LGHNA, CDR2 YSLEER. The CDR3 spans 14 residues. The CDR3 sequence: CASSRATDQETQYF.

This chain links TRBV7-6 with TRBJ2-5; TCRdb designates TRBD2, a call that cannot be tested without DNA. The length of the CDR3 is 14 residues. Germline values: CDR1 SGHVS, CDR2 FNYEAQ. CDR3 region: CASSLRDTGETQYF.

This sequence joins TRBV7-3 and TRBJ2-1; the D gene TCRdb calls, TRBD2, cannot be checked with no DNA. CDR3 length equals 15 residues. Looked up from germline, CDR1 is SGHTA and CDR2 is FQGTGA. The CDR3 is CASSVLAGGNNEQFF.

The chain links TRBV24-1 to TRBJ1-5. The V gene's germline CDR1 is KGHDR and CDR2 SFDVKD. CDR3 size: 13 residues. CDR3 loop: CATSDYPNQPQHF.

This CDR3 is CASSTRTGTSGAYEQYF. The genes are TRBV7-8 and TRBJ2-7; the D call of TRBD2 rests on TCRdb alone, since no DNA is present to check it. This CDR3 comprises 17 residues. The germline V gene encodes CDR1 SGHVS and CDR2 FQNEAQ. The full variable domain, in which reference TRBV7-8 and TRBJ2-7 provide the parts outside the CDR3, is GAGVSQSPRYKVAKRGQDVALRCDPISGHVSLFWYQQALGQGPEFLTYFQNEAQLDKSGLPSDRFFAERPEGSVSTLKIQRTQQEDSAVYLCASSTRTGTSGAYEQYFGPGTRLTVT.

The V call is TRBV7-8, the J call TRBJ1-2. This CDR3 is 12 amino acids long. In germline, CDR1 is SGHVS, CDR2 FQNEAQ. CDR3 residues: CASSRDFYGYTF.

V and J are TRBV12-3 or TRBV12-4 and TRBJ2-5; the TCRdb D gene call, TRBD1, has no DNA to confirm it. The CDR3 has 16 amino acids. The CDR3: CASSPETGGAGETQYF.

The chain uses TRBV5-1 and TRBJ2-3; TCRdb returns TRBD1, unconfirmable since there is no DNA. Germline V CDR1 and CDR2: SGHRS, YFSETQ. The length of the CDR3 is 16 residues. The chain's CDR3 is CASSLAGAGPTDTQYF.

The chain joins TRBV9 to TRBJ2-1; TCRdb lists TRBD2, though no DNA is available to test this call. Germline loops: CDR1 SGDLS, CDR2 YYNGEE. CDR3 size: 15 residues. The CDR3: CASSVGGRRGTEQYF.

This chain links TRBV7-9 with TRBJ1-4; TCRdb calls TRBD1, which cannot be checked without DNA. CDR3 size: 14 residues. Germline V gene data show CDR1 as SEHNR and CDR2 as FQNEAQ (reference sequence). CDR3 region: CASSSDRVLEKLFF.

The chain recombines TRBV4-3 with TRBJ2-3; TCRdb proposes TRBD2, but this gene call is untestable without DNA. The CDR3 is 18 residues long. Germline CDR1 reads LGHNA; CDR2 reads YSLEER. CDR3 sequence reads: CASSPTLGLAGGRDTQYF.

The chain carries TRBV6-1 and TRBJ2-6; with no DNA, the TCRdb D assignment of TRBD2 cannot be verified. The germline gives CDR1 MNHNS, CDR2 SASEGT. The CDR3 covers 17 residues. CDR3 protein: CASSDKGLASGANVLTF.

The chain recombines TRBV20-1 with TRBJ2-4. There are 16 residues in the CDR3. Germline assignment: CDR1 DFQATT and CDR2 SNEGSKA (reference sequence). The CDR3 is CSASPRRGLAKNIQYF.

This chain connects TRBV11-2 to TRBJ2-2; TCRdb proposes TRBD2, but this gene call is untestable without DNA. This CDR3 is 17 amino acids long. CDR1 and CDR2 from the germline V gene are SGHAT and FQNNGV. The CDR3 here is CASSLLAGGANTGELFF.

This chain links TRBV12-3 or TRBV12-4 with TRBJ2-7. The length of the CDR3 is 14 residues. CDR3: CASSTDRPPYEQYF.

This chain's CDR3 is CAISVSQDSNQPQHF. This chain connects TRBV10-3 to TRBJ1-5; TCRdb names TRBD1, which stays unverified in the absence of DNA. This CDR3 has 15 residues. CDR1 is ENHRY and CDR2 is SYGVKD in the germline V gene.